The 21 T cell receptor beta chains below come from one sample, sequenced in a study of T cell clonotyping in hematopoietic cell transplantation. Data came from immunoSEQ multiplex PCR; TCRdb stores just in-frame clones and leaves some out. This sample carries approximately 970 clones, around 58% of them seen once, and the ten largest clones take under 55%. This material consisted of peripheral blood mononuclear cells, taken 30 days after allogeneic stem cell transplant. Receptors originate from a male patient aged 60-69 years who had an allogeneic stem cell transplant, so the T cells may come from the graft donor. Some clones in this sample may be carry-over from other donors' samples.

This clone was found once. This sequence joins TRBV11-2 and TRBJ1-1; D is unclear. Germline lookup yields CDR1 SGHAT and CDR2 FQNNGV. The CDR3 contains 13 residues. Trimming cost V 6 bases and J 0 bases, with 8 bases left between them. CDR3 sequence reads: CASRRGLNTEAFF. In DNA form, the CDR3 reads TGTGCCAGCAGACGCGGGCTGAACACTGAAGCTTTCTTT.

This chain links TRBV19 with TRBJ1-5; D is uncertain. Germline assignment: CDR1 LNHDA and CDR2 SQIVND (reference sequence). V lost 3 bases to trimming and J lost 4 bases, with 7 bases between them. The CDR3 is 13 amino acids. CDR3 sequence (DNA): TGTGCCAGTAGTATTACCGCAAATCAGCCCCAGCATTTT. This codes for CASSITANQPQHF.

The V call is TRBV5-6, the J call TRBJ1-2, with 8 bases aligning to TRBD1. Trimming took 8 bases from V and 4 from J; bases not matched to a gene: 10. Germline V lookup: CDR1 SGHDT, CDR2 YYEEEE. There are 14 residues in the CDR3. The CDR3 here is CASPGRGLGYGYTF. CDR3 sequence (DNA): TGTGCCAGTCCCGGCAGGGGGCTTGGCTATGGCTACACCTTC. Variable domain in full (rest from reference TRBV5-6 and TRBJ1-2): DAGVTQSPTHLIKTRGQQVTLRCSPKSGHDTVSWYQQALGQGPQFIFQYYEEEERQRGNFPDRFSGHQFPNYSSELNVNALLLGDSALYLCASPGRGLGYGYTFGSGTRLTVV.

This chain joins TRBV7-4 and TRBJ1-2, with D perhaps matching TRBD1 (5 bases). In germline, CDR1 is SGHVT, CDR2 SQSDAQ. There are 16 residues in the CDR3. Between the trimmed V and J ends, which lost 5 bases and 3 bases, there was a span of 19 bases. CDR3 coding DNA: TGTGCCAGCAGCAGACTACCGGGGGGGACCGACTATGGCTACACCTTC. Translation gives CASSRLPGGTDYGYTF.

This clone occurred a few times. The chain has TRBV18 and TRBJ1-2, with 7 bases matching TRBD1. V lost 6 bases, J lost 8 bases, and 9 bases stayed unmatched. This CDR3 has 13 residues. Germline V lookup: CDR1 KGHSH, CDR2 LQKENI. CDR3 nucleotides: TGTGCCAGCTCCCAAAGTCAGGGGGAAGGCTACACCTTC. As protein: CASSQSQGEGYTF.

The DNA for the CDR3 is TGCGCCAGCAGCCAAACAACTAGCGGTAACTACAATGAGCAGTTCTTC. The encoded protein is CASSQTTSGNYNEQFF. The gene calls are TRBV4-1 and TRBJ2-1, with 8 bases fitting TRBD2. Trimming took 2 bases from V and 3 from J; bases not matched to a gene: 6. Germline V gene data show CDR1 as MGHRA and CDR2 as YSYEKL. The CDR3 loop spans 16 amino acids.

This chain uses TRBV5-8 with TRBJ1-5, with D tentatively TRBD1 (5 bases). The CDR3 runs 17 residues. Germline CDR1 is SGHTS and CDR2 is YDEGEE. V lost 4 bases, J lost 2 bases, and 19 bases lay in between. CDR3 nucleotides: TGTGCCAGCAGCCGCCCCTGGGTAGGGGCAGGCAATCAGCCCCAGCATTTT. Its protein is CASSRPWVGAGNQPQHF.

Sample share makes this clone large. This chain uses TRBV2 with TRBJ2-7; 10 nucleotides align to TRBD2. The germline CDR1 and CDR2 sequences are SNHLY and FYNNEI. Trimming at V came to 8 bases and at J to 6 bases, leaving 10 bases not matched to a gene. The CDR3 extends over 14 amino acids. The CDR3, as DNA: TGTGCCAGCGGTGGTAGCGGGGGGCCAGTCGAGCAGTACTTC. Protein sequence: CASGGSGGPVEQYF.

The chain is built from TRBV7-8 and TRBJ2-5; D unclear. The CDR3 length is 15 residues. In germline, CDR1 is SGHVS, CDR2 FQNEAQ. The V end was cut by 1 base, the J end by 4 bases, with 13 bases between. The CDR3 sequence is CASSLDDWPGETQYF. The CDR3 nucleotides are TGTGCCAGCAGCTTAGACGACTGGCCGGGAGAGACCCAGTACTTC.

The genes are TRBV5-5 and TRBJ2-7, with D uncertain. The CDR3 has 11 amino acids. Trimming pared 3 bases from V and 2 bases from J, leaving 3 bases between. The germline V gene encodes CDR1 SGHKS and CDR2 YYEKEE (reference sequence). The CDR3 reads CASSSTYEQYF. The CDR3 DNA follows: TGTGCCAGCAGCTCCACCTACGAGCAGTACTTC.

This clone was counted once. The CDR3 loop reads CAAWRGLGYNEQFF. CDR3 nucleotide sequence: TGTGCTGCGTGGCGGGGACTGGGGTACAATGAGCAGTTCTTC. The genes are TRBV30 and TRBJ2-1; a weak D match, TRBD2 (6 bases). Per the germline V gene, CDR1 is GTSNPN and CDR2 is SVGIG (reference sequence). The CDR3 sequence is 14 residues long.

V usage is TRBV11-2 and J usage is TRBJ2-7, with 9 bases that match TRBD1. Germline CDR1 is SGHAT and CDR2 is FQNNGV. V lost 4 bases, J lost 3 bases, and 4 bases stayed unmatched. The length of the CDR3 is 14 residues. CDR3 region: CASSYRQGGYEQYF. CDR3 sequence (DNA): TGTGCCAGCAGCTATCGACAGGGGGGCTACGAGCAGTACTTC.

This clone was seen once. The V gene is TRBV5-1, the J gene TRBJ1-3, with D tentatively TRBD1 (6 bases). Trimming removed 0 bases at V and 0 bases at J, with 7 bases between. CDR1 is SGHRS and CDR2 is YFSETQ in the germline V gene. This CDR3 contains 15 residues. In DNA form, the CDR3 reads TGCGCCAGCAGCTTGGGACAGGTCTCTGGAAACACCATATATTTT. Amino acid sequence: CASSLGQVSGNTIYF.

The chain links TRBV29-1 to TRBJ1-2; TRBD1 is a possible D gene (5 bases). CDR3 length equals 12 residues. The germline V and J ends were trimmed by 5 bases and 7 bases, with 14 bases remaining between them. CDR1 and CDR2 from the germline V gene are SQVTM and ANQGSEA. This CDR3 is CSVPGVESGYTF. CDR3 in DNA: TGCAGCGTTCCGGGGGTAGAGAGTGGCTACACCTTC.

This clone was counted only a few times. The rearrangement uses TRBV30 and TRBJ2-2; no firm D call. The CDR3 is 12 residues long. Trimming removed 4 bases at V and 8 bases at J, with 11 bases between. CDR1 is GTSNPN and CDR2 is SVGIG in the germline V gene (reference sequence). This chain's CDR3 is CAWNTFRGELFF. CDR3 nucleotides: TGTGCCTGGAACACCTTCCGGGGGGAGCTGTTTTTT.

This clone occurred a few times. The rearrangement links TRBV6-5 to TRBJ1-6; D is perhaps TRBD1 (6 bases). The CDR3 contains 15 residues. CDR1 and CDR2 (germline): MNHEY, SVGAGI. Trimming stripped 6 bases from V and 8 bases from J, with 17 bases between. In DNA, the CDR3 is TGTGCCAGCAGCCCAACCAGGGGTAGTTATTCACCCCTCCACTTT. This gives the protein CASSPTRGSYSPLHF.

This clone is judged large. The chain's CDR3 is CASSPTGDSTYEQYF. Here the CDR3 DNA reads TGCGCCAGCAGCCCTACCGGGGACAGCACCTACGAGCAGTACTTC. The chain is built from TRBV4-1 and TRBJ2-7; 7 bases line up with TRBD1. Germline-derived CDR1 and CDR2 are MGHRA and YSYEKL. V trimming: 4 bases; J trimming: 2 bases; junction bases outside the gene matches: 8. This CDR3 comprises 15 residues.

The CDR3 DNA sequence: TGTGCCAGCAGCCGCGATACAGGGAATAGCTATGGCTACACCTTC. Translated, it gives CASSRDTGNSYGYTF. V usage is TRBV7-2 and J usage is TRBJ1-2; D possibly corresponds to TRBD1 (6 bases). Trimming shortened V by 5 bases and J by 4 bases, and 17 bases separated the two germline ends. Germline lookup yields CDR1 SGHTA and CDR2 FQGNSA. The CDR3 has 15 residues.

Notes on this clone: This probably arose from a read error, given a far larger clone one base away. The V call is TRBV4-2, the J call TRBJ2-7; no clear D. The ends were cut back, 0 bases at V and 3 bases at J, with 15 bases in the middle. This CDR3 is 16 amino acids long. Per germline, CDR1 LGHNA and CDR2 YNFKEQ. The CDR3 sequence is CASSQDAGATRYEQYF. In DNA form, the CDR3 reads TGTGCCAGCAGCCAAGACGCCGGCGCTACCCGCTACGAGCAGTACTTC.

CDR3 protein: CASSQATLNIAGELFF. DNA of the CDR3: TGTGCCAGCAGCCAGGCGACCCTAAACATCGCCGGGGAGCTGTTTTTT. The chain employs TRBV4-2 and TRBJ2-2; D unclear. This CDR3 has 16 residues. Germline V gene data show CDR1 as LGHNA and CDR2 as YNFKEQ. The ends were cut back, 3 bases at V and 6 bases at J, with 17 bases in the middle.

The gene calls are TRBV11-3 and TRBJ2-3, with 8 bases lining up with TRBD2. This CDR3 is 16 amino acids long. CDR1 and CDR2 from the germline V gene are SGHNT and YENEEA. Unmatched junction bases numbered 3, after V lost 1 base and J lost 0 bases. CDR3 sequence: CASSLGAGGSTDTQYF. CDR3 in DNA: TGTGCCAGCAGCTTAGGCGCGGGGGGTAGCACAGATACGCAGTATTTT.